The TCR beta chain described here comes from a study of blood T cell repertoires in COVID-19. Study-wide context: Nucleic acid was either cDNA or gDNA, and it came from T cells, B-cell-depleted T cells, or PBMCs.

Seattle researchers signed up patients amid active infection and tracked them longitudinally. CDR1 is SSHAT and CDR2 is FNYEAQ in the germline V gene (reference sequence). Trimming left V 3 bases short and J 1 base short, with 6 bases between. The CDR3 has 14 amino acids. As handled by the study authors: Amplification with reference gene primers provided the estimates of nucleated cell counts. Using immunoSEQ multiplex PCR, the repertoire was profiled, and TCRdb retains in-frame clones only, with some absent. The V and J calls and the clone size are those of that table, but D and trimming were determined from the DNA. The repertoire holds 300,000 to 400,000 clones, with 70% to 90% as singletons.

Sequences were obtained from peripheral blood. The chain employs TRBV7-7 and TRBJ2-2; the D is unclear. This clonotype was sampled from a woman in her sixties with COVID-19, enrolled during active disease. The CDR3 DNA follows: TGTGCCAGCAGCTTTAATCGGAACACCGGGGAGCTGTTTTTT. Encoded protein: CASSFNRNTGELFF.